The 5 T cell receptor beta chains given below trace back to one sample, sequenced in a study of a mutant IDH1 vaccine in newly diagnosed glioma. The time point: week 11, during vaccination. Topical imiquimod was applied with each vaccine dose, which held 300 ug of mutant IDH1 20-mer peptide. Data came from immunoSEQ multiplex PCR; TCRdb stores just in-frame clones and leaves some out. Here the sample spans some 60,000 clones, 80% being singletons. No antigen has been assigned to these receptors. The specimen was PBMCs, collected from a glioma patient whose treatment included an IDH1 peptide vaccine. The receptors shown here come from a man aged 45-60 years with glioma.

This chain connects TRBV28 to TRBJ2-7; D gene ambiguous. Trimming removed 5 bases from V and 4 bases from J, with 9 bases in between. Germline assignment: CDR1 MDHEN and CDR2 SYDVKM. This CDR3 is 12 amino acids long. The CDR3 DNA follows: TGTGCCAGCAGTCCTGTACGGTACGAGCAGTACTTC. Its translation: CASSPVRYEQYF. The complete variable domain, with remaining parts taken from reference TRBV28 and TRBJ2-7, reads DVKVTQSSRYLVKRTGEKVFLECVQDMDHENMFWYRQDPGLGLRLIYFSYDVKMKEKGDIPEGYSVSREKKERFSLILESASTNQTSMYLCASSPVRYEQYFGPGTRLTVT.

DNA of the CDR3: TGTGCCAGCAGTGAAGCGCTACGAGGGACCCAGTACTTC. Its translation is CASSEALRGTQYF. The V and J genes are TRBV6-1 and TRBJ2-5; D not resolved. Trimming shortened V by 0 bases and J by 7 bases, and 9 bases separated the two germline ends. The CDR3 loop spans 13 amino acids. Germline values: CDR1 MNHNS, CDR2 SASEGT.

This sequence joins TRBV6-6 and TRBJ1-6; 12 positions agree with TRBD1. The trim removed 5 bases at V and 15 bases at J, leaving 11 bases unmatched. The length of the CDR3 is 15 residues. Germline CDR1 and CDR2: MNHNY and SVGAGI (reference sequence). CDR3 sequence: CASSPPGTGGRSLHF. The CDR3 DNA reads as TGTGCCAGCAGTCCCCCCGGGACAGGGGGCCGTAGCCTCCACTTT.

The genes are TRBV2 and TRBJ2-1; D is possibly TRBD1 or TRBD2 (5 bases each). Germline V gives CDR1 SNHLY, CDR2 FYNNEI. V lost 5 bases, J lost 11 bases, and 13 bases lay in between. The CDR3 runs to 12 residues. The CDR3 is CASSLNRDQQFF. The CDR3 nucleotides are TGTGCCAGCAGTCTAAACCGGGACCAGCAGTTCTTC.

The chain is built from TRBV5-4 and TRBJ2-7, with TRBD2 as a possible D gene (6 bases). The germline V gene has CDR1 SGHNT and CDR2 YYREEE (reference sequence). The CDR3 has 15 residues. V lost 1 base to trimming and J lost 4 bases, with 15 bases between them. In DNA, the CDR3 is TGTGCCAGCAGCTTGCTCCCGGGAGTCTGGTACGAGCAGTACTTC. Its protein is CASSLLPGVWYEQYF.